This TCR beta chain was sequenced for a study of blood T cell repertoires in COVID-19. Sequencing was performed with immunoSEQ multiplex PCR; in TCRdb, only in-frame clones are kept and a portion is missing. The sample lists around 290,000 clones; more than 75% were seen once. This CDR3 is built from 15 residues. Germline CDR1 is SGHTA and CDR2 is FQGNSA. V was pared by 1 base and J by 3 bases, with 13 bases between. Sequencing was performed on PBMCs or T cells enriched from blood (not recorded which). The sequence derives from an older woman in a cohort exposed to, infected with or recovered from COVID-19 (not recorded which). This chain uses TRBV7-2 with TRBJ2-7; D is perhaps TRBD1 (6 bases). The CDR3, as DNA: TGTGCCAGCAGCTTAGAGGGACAACGAAGCTACGAGCAGTACTTC. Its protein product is CASSLEGQRSYEQYF.